This T cell receptor (beta chain) was sequenced for a study of T cell repertoires in cytomegalovirus infection. This clonotype was counted only a few times. With 4 bases clipped from V and 7 bases from J, the junction kept 1 base outside the gene matches. The CDR3 is 10 amino acids. The germline V gene has CDR1 SQVTM and CDR2 ANQGSEA. Using its own MiXCR run on the reads, TCRdb lists one record per CDR3 protein. The sample lists a few hundred thousand distinct CDR3 sequences, roughly 13% occurring once. The sequence was collected from a human donor in good health (CMV status not recorded). Some clones in this sample may be carry-over from other donors' samples. V usage is TRBV29-1 and J usage is TRBJ2-7; the match to TRBD2 covers 7 bases. Material for sequencing was PBMCs. CDR3 DNA: TGCAGCGTTGGAGCGGGGGAGCAGTACTTC. Amino acid sequence: CSVGAGEQYF.